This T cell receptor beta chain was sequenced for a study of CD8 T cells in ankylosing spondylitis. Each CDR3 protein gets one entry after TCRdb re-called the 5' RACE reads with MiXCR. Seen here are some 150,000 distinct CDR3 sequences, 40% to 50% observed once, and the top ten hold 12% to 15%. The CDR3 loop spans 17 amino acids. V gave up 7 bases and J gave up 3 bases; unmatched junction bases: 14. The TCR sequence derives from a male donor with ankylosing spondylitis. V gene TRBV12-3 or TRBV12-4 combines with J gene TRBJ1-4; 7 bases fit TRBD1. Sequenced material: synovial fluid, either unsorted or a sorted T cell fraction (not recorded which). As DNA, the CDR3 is TGTGCCAGCATCCATTCCCCGGGACAGTCGGCTAATGAAAAACTGTTTTTT. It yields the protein CASIHSPGQSANEKLFF.